The clone carrying this TCR beta chain has at least ten counts. What it recognizes is unknown. The data were obtained in a study of CD8 T cells in ankylosing spondylitis. Germline assignment: CDR1 DFQATT and CDR2 SNEGSKA (reference sequence). Trimming removed 6 bases at V and 7 bases at J, with 21 bases between. The CDR3 is made up of 14 amino acids. 5'-RACE, quantitative and with molecular barcodes, yielded the TCR beta libraries. TCRdb recomputed calls from the 5' RACE reads with MiXCR, one row per CDR3 protein. This repertoire shows about 840,000 distinct CDR3 sequences, approximately 10% found once; its top ten account for just over 0.5%. Points from the study as a whole: Within ankylosing spondylitis blood, a TCR beta motif made up of seven or eight highly homologous variants appeared to be characteristic. CD8+ cells made up the disease-linked clones, which were relatively rare in peripheral blood. The authors reported significant enrichment of disease-linked clones in matched ankylosing spondylitis synovial fluid. In reactive arthritis synovial fluid and blood, some motif variants had been reported before.

The clonotype originates from a male donor with ankylosing spondylitis. Sequencing was carried out using blood, either unsorted or a sorted T cell fraction (not recorded which). The V and J genes are TRBV20-1 and TRBJ2-5; TRBD2 might be the D (6 bases). The CDR3 region is CSAKSGTLAGTQYF. CDR3 sequence (DNA): TGCAGTGCAAAGTCCGGGACTCTGGCGGGGACCCAGTACTTC.